This TCR beta chain was captured by sequencing in a study of blood T cell repertoires in COVID-19. Donors in Cohort 3 who had recovered were those with two negative PCRs, healthcare professional clearance, or resolution of their symptoms. The ends were cut back, 6 bases at V and 1 base at J, with 6 bases in the middle. CDR1 SQVTM and CDR2 ANQGSEA come from the germline V gene. CDR3 length equals 11 residues. Some clones are missing from TCRdb's copy, which holds only in-frame ones; the method was immunoSEQ multiplex PCR. In the table there are about 200,000 clones, roughly 85% of which are singletons.

The sample taken for sequencing was PBMCs or T cells enriched from blood (not recorded which). This TCR derives from a man aged 40-49 years who had recovered from COVID-19. The chain uses TRBV29-1 and TRBJ1-1; no definite D call. For the CDR3, the DNA is TGCAGCGTCCCGGGGAACACTGAAGCTTTCTTT. Translated: CSVPGNTEAFF. The whole variable domain, remainder taken from reference TRBV29-1 and TRBJ1-1, is SAVISQKPSRDICQRGTSLTIQCQVDSQVTMMFWYRQQPGQSLTLIATANQGSEATYESGFVIDKFPISRPNLTFSTLTVSNMSPEDSSIYLCSVPGNTEAFFGQGTRLTVV.